This TCR beta chain was obtained from a study of PD-1 blockade in classical Hodgkin lymphoma. Each of the patients experienced relapse following autologous stem cell transplantation, and their brentuximab vedotin exposure differed. Best response was recorded as complete response, partial response or progressive disease. Between the trimmed V and J ends, which lost 0 bases and 4 bases, there was a span of 22 bases. This CDR3 region has 18 residues. The germline V gene encodes CDR1 SGHRS and CDR2 YFSETQ. This clone was seen a single time. Its antigen is still unknown. Notes on the study in general: Reports indicated that newly diagnosed patients had lower baseline TCR diversity than healthy donors did. Diversity similar to that of newly diagnosed patients was seen at baseline in complete responders. TCR diversity in CD4+, not CD8+, cells rose significantly by C4D1.

Sequencing used immunoSEQ multiplex PCR; TCRdb keeps in-frame clones, though not all of them. This table has roughly 13,000 clones, more than 85% appearing once. This chain joins TRBV5-1 and TRBJ1-2; D not resolved. Specimen: peripheral blood mononuclear cells (PBMCs), collected at baseline. The TCR comes from a human donor with classical Hodgkin lymphoma. DNA for the CDR3: TGCGCCAGCAGCTTGGATGAAATCAGCCTCCTTCTCGGCTATGGCTACACCTTC. Translated, it gives CASSLDEISLLLGYGYTF.